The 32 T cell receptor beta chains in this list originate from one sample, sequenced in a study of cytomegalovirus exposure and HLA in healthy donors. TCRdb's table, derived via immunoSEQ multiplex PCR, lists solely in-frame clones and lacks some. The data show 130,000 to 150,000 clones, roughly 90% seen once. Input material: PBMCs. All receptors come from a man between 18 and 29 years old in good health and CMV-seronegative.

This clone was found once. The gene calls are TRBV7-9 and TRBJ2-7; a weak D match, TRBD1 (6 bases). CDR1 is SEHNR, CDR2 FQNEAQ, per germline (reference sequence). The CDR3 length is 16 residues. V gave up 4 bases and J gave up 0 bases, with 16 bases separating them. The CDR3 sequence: CASSSFRGPDSYEQYF. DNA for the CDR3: TGTGCCAGCAGCTCTTTCAGGGGACCCGACTCCTACGAGCAGTACTTC.

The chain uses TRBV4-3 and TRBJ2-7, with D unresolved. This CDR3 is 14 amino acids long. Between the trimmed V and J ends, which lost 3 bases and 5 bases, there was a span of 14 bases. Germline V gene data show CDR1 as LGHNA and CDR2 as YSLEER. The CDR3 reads CASSQARLVHEQYF. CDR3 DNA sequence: TGCGCCAGCAGCCAGGCACGACTGGTCCACGAGCAGTACTTC.

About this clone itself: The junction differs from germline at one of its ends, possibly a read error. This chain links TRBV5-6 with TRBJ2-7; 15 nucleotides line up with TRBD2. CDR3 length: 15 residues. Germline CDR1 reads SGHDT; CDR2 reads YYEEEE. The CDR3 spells CASSLGLAGGYEQYF. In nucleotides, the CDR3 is TGTGCCAGCAGTTTGGGACTAGCGGGAGGATACGAGCAGTACTTC.

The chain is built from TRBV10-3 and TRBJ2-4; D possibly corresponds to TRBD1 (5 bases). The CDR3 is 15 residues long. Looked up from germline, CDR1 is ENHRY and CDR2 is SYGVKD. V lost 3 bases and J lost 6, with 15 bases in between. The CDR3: CAISDSIGHGNIQYF. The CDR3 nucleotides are TGTGCCATCAGTGACAGTATAGGACACGGAAACATTCAGTACTTC.

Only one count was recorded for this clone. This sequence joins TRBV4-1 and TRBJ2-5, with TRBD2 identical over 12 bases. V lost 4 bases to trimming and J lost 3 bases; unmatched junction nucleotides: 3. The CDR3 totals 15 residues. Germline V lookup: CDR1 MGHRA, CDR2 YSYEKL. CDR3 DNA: TGCGCCAGCAGCCGCCGACTAGCGGGGGAAGAGACCCAGTACTTC. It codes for CASSRRLAGEETQYF.

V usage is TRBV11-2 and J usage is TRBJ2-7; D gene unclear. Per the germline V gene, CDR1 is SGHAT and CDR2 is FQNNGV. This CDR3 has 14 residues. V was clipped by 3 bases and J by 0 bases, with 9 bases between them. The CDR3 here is CASSFVRNSYEQYF. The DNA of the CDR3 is TGTGCCAGCAGCTTTGTCAGGAACTCCTACGAGCAGTACTTC.

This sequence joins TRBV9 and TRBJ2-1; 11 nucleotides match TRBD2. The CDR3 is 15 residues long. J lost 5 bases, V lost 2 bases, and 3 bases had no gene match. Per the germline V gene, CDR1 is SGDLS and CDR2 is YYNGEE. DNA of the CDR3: TGTGCCAGCAGCGTGGGACTAGCGGTCAACAATGAGCAGTTCTTC. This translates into CASSVGLAVNNEQFF. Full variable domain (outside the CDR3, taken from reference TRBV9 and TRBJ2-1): DSGVTQTPKHLITATGQRVTLRCSPRSGDLSVYWYQQSLDQGLQFLIQYYNGEERAKGNILERFSAQQFPDLHSELNLSSLELGDSALYFCASSVGLAVNNEQFFGPGTRLTVL.

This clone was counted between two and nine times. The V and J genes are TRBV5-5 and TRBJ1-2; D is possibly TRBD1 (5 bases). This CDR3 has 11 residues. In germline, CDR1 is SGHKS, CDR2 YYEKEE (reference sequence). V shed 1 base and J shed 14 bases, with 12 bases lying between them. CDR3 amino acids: CASSLRGDETF. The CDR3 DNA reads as TGTGCCAGCAGCTTGCGGGGGGACGAGACCTTC.

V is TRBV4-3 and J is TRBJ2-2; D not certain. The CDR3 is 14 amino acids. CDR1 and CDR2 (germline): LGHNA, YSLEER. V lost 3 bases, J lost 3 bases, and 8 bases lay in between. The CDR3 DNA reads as TGCGCCAGCAGCCAGGAGCCTCACACCGGGGAGCTGTTTTTT. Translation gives CASSQEPHTGELFF.

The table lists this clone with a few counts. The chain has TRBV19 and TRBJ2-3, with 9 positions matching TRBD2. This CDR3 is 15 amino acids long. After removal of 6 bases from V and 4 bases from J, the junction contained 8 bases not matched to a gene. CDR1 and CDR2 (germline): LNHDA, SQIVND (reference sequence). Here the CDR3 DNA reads TGTGCCAGTAGCCCGTCTAGCGGGAATCCAGATACGCAGTATTTT. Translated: CASSPSSGNPDTQYF.

The chain's CDR3 is CASSPFGQSAGELFF. DNA of the CDR3: TGTGCCAGTAGCCCTTTCGGACAGTCCGCAGGGGAGCTGTTTTTT. This sequence joins TRBV19 and TRBJ2-2; D might be TRBD1 (6 bases). This CDR3 has 15 residues. CDR1 and CDR2 from the germline V gene are LNHDA and SQIVND (reference sequence). V was clipped by 6 bases and J by 8 bases, with 19 bases between them.

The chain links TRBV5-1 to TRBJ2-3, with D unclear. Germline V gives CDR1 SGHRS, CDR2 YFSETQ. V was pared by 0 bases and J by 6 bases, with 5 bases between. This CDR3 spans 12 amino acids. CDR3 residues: CASSLAYDTQYF. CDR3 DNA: TGCGCCAGCAGCTTGGCGTATGATACGCAGTATTTT.

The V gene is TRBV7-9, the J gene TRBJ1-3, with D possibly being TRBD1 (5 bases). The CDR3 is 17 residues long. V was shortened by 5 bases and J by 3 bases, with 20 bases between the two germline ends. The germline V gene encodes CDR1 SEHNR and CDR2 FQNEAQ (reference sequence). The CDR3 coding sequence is TGTGCCAGCAGCCCTATCCTGGGGCCCCACGTTGGAAACACCATATATTTT. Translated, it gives CASSPILGPHVGNTIYF.

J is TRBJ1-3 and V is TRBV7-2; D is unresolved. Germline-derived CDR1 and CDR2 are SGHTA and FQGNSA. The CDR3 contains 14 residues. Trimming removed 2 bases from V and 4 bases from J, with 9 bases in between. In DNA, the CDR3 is TGTGCCAGCAGCTTAAGGCTAGTAGGAAACACCATATATTTT. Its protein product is CASSLRLVGNTIYF.

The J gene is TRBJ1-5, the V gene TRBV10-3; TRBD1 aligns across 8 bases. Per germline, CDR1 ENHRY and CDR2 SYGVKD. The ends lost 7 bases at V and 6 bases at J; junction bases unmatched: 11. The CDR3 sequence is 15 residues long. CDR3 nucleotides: TGTGCCATCACCGGAAACCCAGGGGGCGGTCAGCCCCAGCATTTT. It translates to CAITGNPGGGQPQHF.

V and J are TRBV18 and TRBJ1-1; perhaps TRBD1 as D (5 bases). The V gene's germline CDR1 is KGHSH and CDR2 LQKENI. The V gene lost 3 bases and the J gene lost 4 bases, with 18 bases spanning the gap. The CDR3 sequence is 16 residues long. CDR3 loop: CASSPAGGVMSTEAFF. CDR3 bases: TGTGCCAGCTCACCGGCTGGGGGGGTTATGTCCACTGAAGCTTTCTTT.

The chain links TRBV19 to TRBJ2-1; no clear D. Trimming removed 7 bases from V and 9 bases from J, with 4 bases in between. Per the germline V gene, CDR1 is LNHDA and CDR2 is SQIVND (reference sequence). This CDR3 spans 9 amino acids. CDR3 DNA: TGTGCCAGTACAGGTGAGCAGTTCTTC. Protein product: CASTGEQFF.

Here the CDR3 reads CASSEAATAEQYF. Here the CDR3 DNA reads TGTGCCAGCAGTGAAGCGGCGACAGCTGAGCAGTACTTC. The V gene is TRBV2, the J gene TRBJ2-7; perhaps TRBD1 as D (5 bases). This CDR3 comprises 13 residues. The germline V gene has CDR1 SNHLY and CDR2 FYNNEI. Trimming removed 0 bases at V and 7 bases at J, with 10 bases between.

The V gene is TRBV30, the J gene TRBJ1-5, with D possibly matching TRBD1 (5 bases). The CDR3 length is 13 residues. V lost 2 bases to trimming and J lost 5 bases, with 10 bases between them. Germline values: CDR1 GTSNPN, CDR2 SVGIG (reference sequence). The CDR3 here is CAWSRQLHQPQHF. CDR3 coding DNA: TGTGCCTGGAGTAGACAGCTACATCAGCCCCAGCATTTT.

The CDR3 DNA sequence: TGTGCCAGCAGCCTAACTCCGACTAGAGGAAACACCATATATTTT. It encodes CASSLTPTRGNTIYF. This sequence joins TRBV7-2 and TRBJ1-3; D remains ambiguous. The ends were cut back, 5 bases at V and 4 bases at J, with 15 bases in the middle. Germline values: CDR1 SGHTA, CDR2 FQGNSA. This CDR3 contains 15 residues.

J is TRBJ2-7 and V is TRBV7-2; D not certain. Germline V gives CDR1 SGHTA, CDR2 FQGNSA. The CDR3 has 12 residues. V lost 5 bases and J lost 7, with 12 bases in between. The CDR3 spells CASSADSAEQYF. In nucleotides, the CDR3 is TGTGCCAGCAGCGCTGACTCAGCGGAGCAGTACTTC.

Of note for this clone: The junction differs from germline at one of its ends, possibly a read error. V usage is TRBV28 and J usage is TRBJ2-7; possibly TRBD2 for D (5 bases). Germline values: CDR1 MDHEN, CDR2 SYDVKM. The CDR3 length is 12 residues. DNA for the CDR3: TGTGCCAGCAGCTTATCGCGGGACGAGCAGTACTTC. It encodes CASSLSRDEQYF.

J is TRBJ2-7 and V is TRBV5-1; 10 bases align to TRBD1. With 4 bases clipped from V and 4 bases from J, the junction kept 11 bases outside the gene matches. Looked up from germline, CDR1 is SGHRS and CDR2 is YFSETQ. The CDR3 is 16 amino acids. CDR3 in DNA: TGCGCCAGCAGCAGCCAAAACGGGACAGGGGTATACGAGCAGTACTTC. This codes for CASSSQNGTGVYEQYF. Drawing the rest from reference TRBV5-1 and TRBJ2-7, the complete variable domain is KAGVTQTPRYLIKTRGQQVTLSCSPISGHRSVSWYQQTPGQGLQFLFEYFSETQRNKGNFPGRFSGRQFSNSRSEMNVSTLELGDSALYLCASSSQNGTGVYEQYFGPGTRLTVT.

The CDR3 DNA sequence: TGTGCTAGTGGTTTGGCCCCCTCAGGGACTGGGGCCAACGTCCTGACTTTC. This codes for CASGLAPSGTGANVLTF. The rearrangement uses TRBV12-5 and TRBJ2-6, with TRBD1 as a possible D gene (5 bases). Trimming cost V 1 base and J 2 bases, with 12 bases left between them. Germline V CDR1 and CDR2: LGHNT, FRNRAP. This CDR3 is built from 17 residues.

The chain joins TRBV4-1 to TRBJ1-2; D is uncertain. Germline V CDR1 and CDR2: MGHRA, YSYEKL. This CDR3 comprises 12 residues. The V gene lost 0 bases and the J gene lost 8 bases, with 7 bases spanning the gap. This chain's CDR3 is CASSQELQGYTF. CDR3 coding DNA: TGCGCCAGCAGCCAAGAGCTGCAGGGCTACACCTTC.

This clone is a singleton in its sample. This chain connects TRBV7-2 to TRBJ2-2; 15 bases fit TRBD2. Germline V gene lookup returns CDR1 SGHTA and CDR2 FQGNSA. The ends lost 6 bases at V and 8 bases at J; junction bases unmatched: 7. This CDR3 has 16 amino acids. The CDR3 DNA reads TGTGCCAGCAGGAATGGACTAGCGGGGGGGCCAGGGGAGCTGTTTTTT. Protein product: CASRNGLAGGPGELFF.

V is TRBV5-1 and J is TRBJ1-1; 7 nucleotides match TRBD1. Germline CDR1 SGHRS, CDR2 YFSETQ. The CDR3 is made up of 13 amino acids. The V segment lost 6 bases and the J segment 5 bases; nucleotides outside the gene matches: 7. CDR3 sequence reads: CASNSGGSTEAFF. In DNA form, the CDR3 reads TGCGCCAGCAACTCAGGGGGATCGACTGAAGCTTTCTTT.

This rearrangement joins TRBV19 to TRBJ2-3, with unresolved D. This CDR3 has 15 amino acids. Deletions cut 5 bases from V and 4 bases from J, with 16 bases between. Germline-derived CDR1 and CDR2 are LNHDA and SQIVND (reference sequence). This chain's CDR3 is CASSGPRSLPDTQYF. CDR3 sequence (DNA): TGTGCCAGTAGTGGCCCGAGGTCCCTCCCAGATACGCAGTATTTT.

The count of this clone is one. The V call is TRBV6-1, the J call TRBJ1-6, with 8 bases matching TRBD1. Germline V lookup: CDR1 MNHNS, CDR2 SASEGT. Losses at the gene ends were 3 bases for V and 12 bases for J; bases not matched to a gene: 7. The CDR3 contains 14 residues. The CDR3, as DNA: TGTGCCAGCAGTGACATGGGACAGGTATTACCCCTCCACTTT. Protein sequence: CASSDMGQVLPLHF.

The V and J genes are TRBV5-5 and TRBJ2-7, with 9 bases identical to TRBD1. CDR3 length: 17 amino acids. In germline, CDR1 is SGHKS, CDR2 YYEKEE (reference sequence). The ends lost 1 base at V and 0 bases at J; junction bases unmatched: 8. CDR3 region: CASSLYLGDRDSYEQYF. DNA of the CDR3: TGTGCCAGCAGCTTGTACCTAGGGGACAGGGACTCCTACGAGCAGTACTTC.

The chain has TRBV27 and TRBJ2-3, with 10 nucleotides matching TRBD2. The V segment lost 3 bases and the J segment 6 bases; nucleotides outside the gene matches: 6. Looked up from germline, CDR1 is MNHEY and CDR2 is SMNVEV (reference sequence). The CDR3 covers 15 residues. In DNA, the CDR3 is TGTGCCAGCAGTTTTAGCGGGGGGCCGGTCGATACGCAGTATTTT. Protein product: CASSFSGGPVDTQYF.

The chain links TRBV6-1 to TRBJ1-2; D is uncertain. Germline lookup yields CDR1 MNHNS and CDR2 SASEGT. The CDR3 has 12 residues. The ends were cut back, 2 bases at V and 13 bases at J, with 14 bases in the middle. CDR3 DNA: TGTGCCAGCAGTGAAAACTACCCCGAGGGCACCTTC. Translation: CASSENYPEGTF.